This section outlines one TCR beta chain sequence together with its context. One entry per CDR3 protein results from TCRdb running MiXCR on the 5' RACE reads. Of about 170,000 distinct CDR3 sequences listed, 11% are singletons. The data stem from a study of T cells after yellow fever vaccination. Study context: With SMART-Seq v4 Ultra Low Input, the fractions containing low cell numbers were prepared.

Germline CDR1 reads SQVTM; CDR2 reads ANQGSEA. Trimming removed 3 bases at V and 4 bases at J, with 11 bases between. CDR3 length equals 13 residues. The origin of this receptor is a man between 18 and 35 years old who received the YFV17D yellow fever vaccine. Sequences were derived from CD8+ T cells sorted from PBMCs, sampled 15 days after the yellow fever booster vaccination. This chain links TRBV29-1 with TRBJ2-3, with TRBD1 as a possible D gene (5 bases). Here the CDR3 reads CSVDRQGSDTQYF. CDR3 sequence (DNA): TGCAGCGTTGATCGGCAGGGTTCAGATACGCAGTATTTT.